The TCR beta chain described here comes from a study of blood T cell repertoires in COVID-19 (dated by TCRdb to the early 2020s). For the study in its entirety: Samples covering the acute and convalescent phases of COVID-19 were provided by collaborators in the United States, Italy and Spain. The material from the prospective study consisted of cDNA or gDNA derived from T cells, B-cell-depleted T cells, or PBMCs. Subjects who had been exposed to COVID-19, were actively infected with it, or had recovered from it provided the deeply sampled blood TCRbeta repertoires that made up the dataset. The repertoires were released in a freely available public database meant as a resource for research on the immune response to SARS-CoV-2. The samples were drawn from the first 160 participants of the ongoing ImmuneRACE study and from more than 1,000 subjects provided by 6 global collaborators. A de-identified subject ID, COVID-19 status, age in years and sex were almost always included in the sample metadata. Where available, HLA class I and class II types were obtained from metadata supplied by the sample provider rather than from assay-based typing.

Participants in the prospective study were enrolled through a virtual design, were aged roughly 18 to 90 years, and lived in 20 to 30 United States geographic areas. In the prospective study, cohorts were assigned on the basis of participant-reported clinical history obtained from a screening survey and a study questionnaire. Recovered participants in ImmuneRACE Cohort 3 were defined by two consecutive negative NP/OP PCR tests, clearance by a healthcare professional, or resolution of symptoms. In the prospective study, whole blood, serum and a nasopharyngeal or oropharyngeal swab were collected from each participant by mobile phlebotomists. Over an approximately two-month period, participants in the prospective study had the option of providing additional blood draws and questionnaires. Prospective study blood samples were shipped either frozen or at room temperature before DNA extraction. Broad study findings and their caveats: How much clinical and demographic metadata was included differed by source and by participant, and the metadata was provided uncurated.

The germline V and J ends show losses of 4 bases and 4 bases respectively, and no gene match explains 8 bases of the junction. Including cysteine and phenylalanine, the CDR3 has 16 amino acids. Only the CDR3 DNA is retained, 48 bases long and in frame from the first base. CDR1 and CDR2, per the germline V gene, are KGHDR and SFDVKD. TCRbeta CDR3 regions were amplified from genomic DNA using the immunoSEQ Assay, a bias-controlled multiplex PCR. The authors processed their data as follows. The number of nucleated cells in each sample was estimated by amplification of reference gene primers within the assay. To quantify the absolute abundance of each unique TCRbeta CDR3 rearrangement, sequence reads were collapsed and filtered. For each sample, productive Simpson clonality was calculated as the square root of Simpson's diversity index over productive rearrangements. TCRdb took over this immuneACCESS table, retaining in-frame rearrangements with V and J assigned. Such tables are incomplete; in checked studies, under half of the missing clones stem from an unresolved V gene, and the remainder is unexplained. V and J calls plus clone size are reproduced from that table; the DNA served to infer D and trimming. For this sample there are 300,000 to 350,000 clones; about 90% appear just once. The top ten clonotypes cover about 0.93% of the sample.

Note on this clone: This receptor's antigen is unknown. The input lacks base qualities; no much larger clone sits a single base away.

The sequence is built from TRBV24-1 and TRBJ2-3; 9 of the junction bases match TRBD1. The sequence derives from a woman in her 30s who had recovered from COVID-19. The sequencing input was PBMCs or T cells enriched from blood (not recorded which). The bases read TGTGCCACCAGTGACCTGGACAGGGGAAGCCCAGATACGCAGTATTTT. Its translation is CATSDLDRGSPDTQYF.